This T cell receptor (beta chain) emerged from a study of blood T cell repertoires in COVID-19. The table came from immunoSEQ multiplex PCR; TCRdb's copy has only in-frame clones and leaves some out. Here the sample spans 200,000 to 250,000 clones, about 90% being singletons. Specimen: peripheral blood. This clonotype was obtained from a man in his 60s with COVID-19, enrolled during active disease.

The CDR3 nucleotides are TGTGCCAGCAGTTTATCAGGTGGGCTTGGCTACACCTTC. Translated: CASSLSGGLGYTF. This rearrangement joins TRBV27 to TRBJ1-2; no clear D gene. Trimming cost V 0 bases and J 7 bases, with 9 bases left between them. The germline V gene has CDR1 MNHEY and CDR2 SMNVEV (reference sequence). The CDR3 covers 13 residues.